This TCR beta chain was obtained from a study of Ad26.COV2.S vaccination and SARS-CoV-2 variants. The treatment is: roughly 18 received Ad26.COV2.S at low or high dose, single or two shots; 5 received placebo; per-sample allocation not given. Collection of samples fell on day 63 after the first vaccine or placebo injection. Clones were sequenced by immunoSEQ multiplex PCR, and TCRdb holds only the in-frame ones, with some missing. Here the sample spans 410,000 or so clones, about nine tenths being singletons. Comment on this clone: Germline and junction disagree at one end, which may indicate a read error.

The source was peripheral blood, collected in a trial of Ad26.COV2.S vaccine versus placebo. The source is a person between 18 and 65 years old who received the Ad26.COV2.S COVID-19 vaccine or a placebo.

The CDR3 DNA is TGTGCCGGCAGTCGGACAGGGGAAGGCTACACCTTC. Its protein product is CAGSRTGEGYTF. The chain has TRBV12-3 or TRBV12-4 and TRBJ1-2; 9 nucleotides line up with TRBD1. There are 12 residues in the CDR3.